What follows are 26 T cell receptor beta chains derived from one specimen sequenced in a study of beta chain features in type 1 diabetes. Sequenced material consisted of expressed TCRB transcripts (all of the isolated RNA was reverse transcribed). Clones were sequenced by immunoSEQ multiplex PCR, and TCRdb holds only the in-frame ones, with some missing. In the table there are roughly 250,000 clones, 68% of which are singletons. Sample: naive CD4+ T cells from blood. These receptors all stem from a young man in good health.

This clone was observed a handful of times. This rearrangement joins TRBV7-2 to TRBJ2-7; D perhaps matches TRBD1 (5 bases). CDR3 length: 14 residues. V lost 5 bases and J lost 1, with 12 bases in between. The germline V gene encodes CDR1 SGHTA and CDR2 FQGNSA. CDR3 DNA: TGTGCCAGCAGCCCCGACAGTTTTTCCTACGAGCAGTACTTC. This encodes CASSPDSFSYEQYF.

The sample holds a few counts of this clone. V is TRBV30 and J is TRBJ1-1; 8 bases agree with TRBD1. The V gene end was trimmed by 2 bases and the J gene end by 3 bases; junction bases not matched to a gene: 8. CDR3 length: 15 amino acids. Germline CDR1 and CDR2: GTSNPN and SVGIG (reference sequence). CDR3 in amino acids: CAWSTGQGGYTEAFF. The CDR3 DNA is TGTGCCTGGAGTACCGGACAGGGCGGCTACACTGAAGCTTTCTTT.

This clone was detected only a few times. The V call is TRBV4-3, the J call TRBJ2-2; 10 positions agree with TRBD1. The CDR3 has 16 amino acids. With V trimmed by 3 bases and J by 5 bases, 6 bases remained unmatched. The germline gives CDR1 LGHNA, CDR2 YSLEER. This CDR3 reads CASSQGTGVMTGELFF. The DNA for the CDR3 is TGCGCCAGCAGCCAGGGGACAGGGGTTATGACCGGGGAGCTGTTTTTT.

The chain carries TRBV4-1 and TRBJ2-6; possibly TRBD1 or TRBD2 for D (6 bases each). V was trimmed by 1 base and J by 3 bases, leaving 19 bases between them. The germline V gene has CDR1 MGHRA and CDR2 YSYEKL. The CDR3 totals 19 residues. The CDR3 DNA follows: TGCGCCAGCAGCCAAGGGGGGGCGCGAGCAGGGTTTGGGGCCAACGTCCTGACTTTC. Protein sequence: CASSQGGARAGFGANVLTF.

Details on this clone: The same CDR3 can be traced to other DNA sequences in this sample. This chain connects TRBV7-2 to TRBJ2-3; 7 positions match TRBD1. With 5 bases clipped from V and 6 bases from J, the junction kept 5 bases outside the gene matches. CDR1 and CDR2 from the germline V gene are SGHTA and FQGNSA. The CDR3 consists of 13 residues. CDR3 DNA sequence: TGTGCCAGCAGCCGTGACAGGGCTGATACGCAGTATTTT. It specifies CASSRDRADTQYF.

This chain's CDR3 is CASSQDQGARYGYTF. CDR3 sequence (DNA): TGCGCCAGCAGCCAAGATCAGGGGGCTCGCTATGGCTACACCTTC. This chain links TRBV4-3 with TRBJ1-2; 8 nucleotides line up with TRBD1. This CDR3 comprises 15 residues. Germline CDR1 LGHNA, CDR2 YSLEER. J gave up 4 bases and V 0 bases, and 4 bases lay outside the gene matches.

The chain joins TRBV15 to TRBJ2-1; D might be TRBD1 (5 bases). V was shortened by 0 bases and J by 7 bases, with 7 bases between the two germline ends. The CDR3 has 13 residues. CDR1 is LNHNV and CDR2 is YYDKDF in the germline V gene (reference sequence). For the CDR3, the DNA is TGTGCCACCAGCAGAGATCCAGGGAATGAGCAGTTCTTC. Translation gives CATSRDPGNEQFF.

As regards this clone: At the DNA level, this CDR3 is encoded by other sequences in the same sample as well. This chain joins TRBV29-1 and TRBJ2-3, with D maybe TRBD1 (5 bases). Trimming took off 4 bases at V and 3 bases at J, with 8 bases between the two ends. The germline V gene has CDR1 SQVTM and CDR2 ANQGSEA. The CDR3 sequence is 12 residues long. The CDR3 region is CSVGQGTDTQYF. As DNA, the CDR3 is TGCAGCGTTGGCCAGGGAACAGATACGCAGTATTTT.

The chain carries TRBV20-1 and TRBJ1-3; D is unclear. V was cut by 0 bases and J by 10 bases, with 7 bases left in between. Germline V CDR1 and CDR2: DFQATT, SNEGSKA (reference sequence). This CDR3 has 11 amino acids. CDR3 loop: CSARDGATIYF. The CDR3, as DNA: TGCAGTGCTAGAGATGGAGCGACCATATATTTT.

V is TRBV29-1 and J is TRBJ1-2; D is undetermined. Germline V gives CDR1 SQVTM, CDR2 ANQGSEA. V shed 3 bases and J shed 1 base, with 9 bases lying between them. The CDR3 is made up of 13 amino acids. The CDR3 spells CSVEKGFNYGYTF. The CDR3 region has the DNA TGCAGCGTTGAGAAGGGCTTTAACTATGGCTACACCTTC.

A note on this clone: The same CDR3 also results from other DNA sequences found in this sample. V usage is TRBV7-2 and J usage is TRBJ2-3; no clear D. The CDR3 totals 12 residues. Germline V gives CDR1 SGHTA, CDR2 FQGNSA. Trimming took 5 bases from V and 4 from J, leaving 7 bases between them. This CDR3 reads CASSLGPDTQYF. CDR3 coding DNA: TGTGCCAGCAGCCTTGGTCCAGATACGCAGTATTTT.

The rearrangement joins TRBV7-9 to TRBJ2-7, with TRBD2 matching 8 bases. The V gene's germline CDR1 is SEHNR and CDR2 FQNEAQ (reference sequence). This CDR3 has 13 residues. Trimming at V came to 2 bases and at J to 3 bases, leaving 0 bases not matched to a gene. CDR3 sequence reads: CASSLTSGYEQYF. The CDR3 DNA is TGTGCCAGCAGCTTAACTAGCGGCTACGAGCAGTACTTC.

The V and J genes are TRBV7-2 and TRBJ2-4; the D is unclear. The length of the CDR3 is 14 residues. Germline assignment: CDR1 SGHTA and CDR2 FQGNSA. V shed 5 bases and J shed 1 base, with 9 bases lying between them. The CDR3 nucleotides read TGTGCCAGCAGCCCTGAGTTGGCCAAAAACATTCAGTACTTC. Its translation: CASSPELAKNIQYF.

The sample holds a few counts of this clone. The CDR3 DNA is TGCAGCGTTGAACCTCGTGAGGAGACCCAGTACTTC. Translation: CSVEPREETQYF. V usage is TRBV29-1 and J usage is TRBJ2-5; unclear D gene. V lost 2 bases, J lost 5 bases, and 9 bases lay in between. CDR3 length equals 12 residues. Germline V gene lookup returns CDR1 SQVTM and CDR2 ANQGSEA.

The CDR3 DNA is TGTGCCTGGAGTGTATTCGGGGGCAATCAGCCCCAGCATTTT. Protein: CAWSVFGGNQPQHF. The chain combines TRBV30 with TRBJ1-5; D ambiguous. The CDR3 covers 14 residues. Germline CDR1 is GTSNPN and CDR2 is SVGIG (reference sequence). The V end was cut by 0 bases, the J end by 2 bases, with 8 bases between.

The chain uses TRBV6-5 and TRBJ2-3; D may be TRBD1 (5 bases). This CDR3 is built from 15 residues. Trimming stripped 0 bases from V and 4 bases from J, with 11 bases between. Germline CDR1 reads MNHEY; CDR2 reads SVGAGI. CDR3 loop: CASSYSQGTPDTQYF. CDR3 sequence (DNA): TGTGCCAGCAGTTACTCCCAGGGCACCCCAGATACGCAGTATTTT.

This clone has only a few counts. DNA for the CDR3: TGTGCCAGCAGCTTAGAGCTAACGGGGGAGCAGTTCTTC. Protein: CASSLELTGEQFF. This chain joins TRBV11-2 and TRBJ2-1, with TRBD2 as a possible D gene (5 bases). The CDR3 extends over 13 amino acids. The ends were cut back, 0 bases at V and 10 bases at J, with 10 bases in the middle. CDR1 and CDR2 (germline): SGHAT, FQNNGV.

The chain combines TRBV30 with TRBJ2-5; D remains ambiguous. The DNA end lines up better with TRBJ2-7; the J call may be wrong. This CDR3 has 11 residues. Germline assignment: CDR1 GTSNPN and CDR2 SVGIG (reference sequence). CDR3 in amino acids: CAWRGTYEQYF. The CDR3 coding sequence is TGTGCCTGGAGGGGGACCTACGAGCAGTACTTC.

The V gene is TRBV7-9, the J gene TRBJ1-2; D is uncertain. This CDR3 is 11 amino acids long. The germline gives CDR1 SEHNR, CDR2 FQNEAQ (reference sequence). Trimming pared 8 bases from V and 8 bases from J, leaving 12 bases between. The CDR3 spells CASGILEGYTF. For the CDR3, the DNA is TGTGCCAGCGGAATCCTTGAAGGCTACACCTTC.

V is TRBV5-1 and J is TRBJ1-3; TRBD1 aligns across 9 bases. Germline CDR1 reads SGHRS; CDR2 reads YFSETQ. V lost 5 bases, J lost 0 bases, and 6 bases stayed unmatched. This CDR3 is built from 16 residues. Written as DNA, the CDR3 is TGCGCCAGCAGTTTACAGGGGGCTTCCTCTGGAAACACCATATATTTT. Amino acid sequence: CASSLQGASSGNTIYF. Drawing the rest from reference TRBV5-1 and TRBJ1-3, the complete variable domain is KAGVTQTPRYLIKTRGQQVTLSCSPISGHRSVSWYQQTPGQGLQFLFEYFSETQRNKGNFPGRFSGRQFSNSRSEMNVSTLELGDSALYLCASSLQGASSGNTIYFGEGSWLTVV.

This clone came up a few times. The genes are TRBV30 and TRBJ1-4, with D uncertain. CDR1 is GTSNPN and CDR2 is SVGIG in the germline V gene (reference sequence). V dropped 3 bases and J dropped 12 bases, with 11 bases sitting between them. There are 11 residues in the CDR3. CDR3 in DNA: TGTGCCTGGAGAAACTCAAAAGAACTGTTTTTT. It is translated as CAWRNSKELFF.

This chain links TRBV30 with TRBJ2-7; no definite D call. The CDR3 contains 13 residues. CDR1 GTSNPN and CDR2 SVGIG come from the germline V gene (reference sequence). Deletions cut 2 bases from V and 4 bases from J, with 12 bases between. DNA for the CDR3: TGTGCCTGGAGTCTGGGCGTAGGGTACGAGCAGTACTTC. It yields the protein CAWSLGVGYEQYF.

This clone was counted a single time. This chain uses TRBV5-1 with TRBJ2-1; D not certain. V shed 4 bases and J shed 5 bases, with 13 bases lying between them. The CDR3 loop spans 14 amino acids. The germline gives CDR1 SGHRS, CDR2 YFSETQ. The CDR3: CASSINRANNEQFF. In DNA form, the CDR3 reads TGCGCCAGCAGCATAAACCGGGCCAACAATGAGCAGTTCTTC.

This clone came up once. The chain combines TRBV10-1 with TRBJ2-1, with 8 positions matching TRBD2. Germline loops: CDR1 WNHNN, CDR2 SYGVQD (reference sequence). The CDR3 is 15 residues long. With V trimmed by 2 bases and J by 3 bases, 3 bases remained unmatched. The CDR3, as DNA: TGCGCCAGCAGTGAGCGGGAGGGCCTCTACAATGAGCAGTTCTTC. It is translated as CASSEREGLYNEQFF.

This chain links TRBV20-1 with TRBJ2-1; D is undetermined. V lost 6 bases and J lost 11, with 14 bases in between. Per the germline V gene, CDR1 is DFQATT and CDR2 is SNEGSKA (reference sequence). The CDR3 is 11 amino acids. CDR3 loop: CSALRAEKQFF. For the CDR3, the DNA is TGCAGTGCGCTCCGGGCCGAGAAGCAGTTCTTC.

J is TRBJ2-1 and V is TRBV2; a weak D match, TRBD2 (6 bases). The CDR3 covers 14 residues. Germline V CDR1 and CDR2: SNHLY, FYNNEI. Trimming left V 3 bases short and J 12 bases short, with 18 bases between. CDR3 nucleotides: TGTGCCAGCAGTGAGAGTACTTCCATGGGGGGGCAGTTCTTC. This translates into CASSESTSMGGQFF. The full variable domain, completed using reference TRBV2 and TRBJ2-1, is EPEVTQTPSHQVTQMGQEVILRCVPISNHLYFYWYRQILGQKVEFLVSFYNNEISEKSEIFDDQFSVERPDGSNFTLKIRSTKLEDSAMYFCASSESTSMGGQFFGPGTRLTVL.